The next 17 T cell receptor beta chains were all read from a single sample in a study of OX40 agonist ivuxolimab in advanced cancers. Measured with immunoSEQ multiplex PCR; TCRdb has only the in-frame clones, and not every one. The profile shows roughly 17,000 clones, approximately 85% of them singletons. The sample was CD4+ or CD8+ T cells sorted from blood, taken in a trial of the OX40 agonist ivuxolimab. These receptors were taken from an adult with an advanced solid tumor such as melanoma, head and neck, liver or kidney cancer.

The chain combines TRBV7-9 with TRBJ2-7, with 9 bases lining up with TRBD1. CDR1 and CDR2 from the germline V gene are SEHNR and FQNEAQ (reference sequence). The V gene end was trimmed by 6 bases and the J gene end by 6 bases; junction bases not matched to a gene: 9. The CDR3 is 14 amino acids. The CDR3 spells CASSADRGASEQYF. CDR3 nucleotide sequence: TGTGCCAGCAGTGCTGACAGGGGGGCTTCCGAGCAGTACTTC.

This chain links TRBV19 with TRBJ2-5; the match to TRBD2 covers 11 bases. With 6 bases clipped from V and 5 bases from J, the junction kept 2 bases outside the gene matches. This CDR3 has 13 amino acids. The V gene's germline CDR1 is LNHDA and CDR2 SQIVND (reference sequence). The CDR3 DNA sequence: TGTGCCAGTAGGACTAGCGGGACGGAGACCCAGTACTTC. It yields the protein CASRTSGTETQYF.

In this sample, this clone turned up once. The genes are TRBV7-9 and TRBJ1-5; D unresolved. This CDR3 has 15 amino acids. The V end lost 4 bases, the J end lost 0 bases, and 10 bases lay between the germline ends. Germline assignment: CDR1 SEHNR and CDR2 FQNEAQ (reference sequence). CDR3 sequence (DNA): TGTGCCAGCAGCTCCTCGGCTTATAGCAATCAGCCCCAGCATTTT. It specifies CASSSSAYSNQPQHF.

This sequence joins TRBV4-1 and TRBJ2-7; 9 positions match TRBD1. This CDR3 comprises 14 residues. V lost 4 bases to trimming and J lost 4 bases; unmatched junction nucleotides: 5. Germline V CDR1 and CDR2: MGHRA, YSYEKL. The DNA of the CDR3 is TGCGCCAGCAGCCCACAGGGGGCGCGTTACGAGCAGTACTTC. The encoded protein is CASSPQGARYEQYF.

V usage is TRBV4-2 and J usage is TRBJ2-7; TRBD2 matches 10 bases. CDR1 and CDR2 (germline): LGHNA, YNFKEQ. Unmatched junction bases numbered 5, after V lost 3 bases and J lost 3 bases. This CDR3 is built from 15 residues. CDR3 residues: CASSQGGLAFYEQYF. The DNA of the CDR3 is TGTGCCAGCAGCCAGGGGGGACTAGCGTTCTACGAGCAGTACTTC.

The chain carries TRBV27 and TRBJ1-1, with D maybe TRBD1 (5 bases). The germline V gene has CDR1 MNHEY and CDR2 SMNVEV (reference sequence). CDR3 length equals 16 residues. Trimming pared 2 bases from V and 5 bases from J, leaving 18 bases between. CDR3 nucleotides: TGTGCCAGCAGTTTAGTAGGGGTACGGGCGGGAACTGAAGCTTTCTTT. It is translated as CASSLVGVRAGTEAFF.

The chain combines TRBV7-9 with TRBJ2-7; D is undetermined. Germline CDR1 and CDR2: SEHNR and FQNEAQ (reference sequence). V lost 4 bases and J lost 2, with 9 bases in between. The CDR3 is 13 amino acids. CDR3 sequence: CASSSDGTYEQYF. CDR3 nucleotides: TGTGCCAGCAGCTCGGACGGAACCTACGAGCAGTACTTC.

V gene TRBV5-4 combines with J gene TRBJ2-3; D could derive from TRBD1 or TRBD2 (5 bases each). The ends were cut back, 7 bases at V and 4 bases at J, with 19 bases in the middle. The CDR3 is made up of 15 amino acids. CDR1 and CDR2 (germline): SGHNT, YYREEE (reference sequence). The DNA for the CDR3 is TGTGCCAGCTTTGACTACCTGGGGGTCCCAGATACGCAGTATTTT. Translation gives CASFDYLGVPDTQYF.

This sequence joins TRBV27 and TRBJ2-3; unclear D gene. Germline CDR1 and CDR2: MNHEY and SMNVEV (reference sequence). Trimming pared 4 bases from V and 2 bases from J, leaving 7 bases between. This CDR3 is 13 amino acids long. The CDR3 nucleotides are TGTGCCAGCAGTTCAGACTTCACAGATACGCAGTATTTT. Amino acid sequence: CASSSDFTDTQYF.

The chain employs TRBV27 and TRBJ2-2, with D hard to call. Looked up from germline, CDR1 is MNHEY and CDR2 is SMNVEV (reference sequence). V lost 7 bases, J lost 7 bases, and 7 bases lay in between. The length of the CDR3 is 11 residues. CDR3 in amino acids: CASTQNGELFF. DNA for the CDR3: TGTGCCAGCACCCAAAACGGGGAGCTGTTTTTT.

This rearrangement joins TRBV9 to TRBJ2-7, with D possibly matching TRBD2 (5 bases). CDR3 length equals 15 residues. Germline CDR1 reads SGDLS; CDR2 reads YYNGEE. With 4 bases removed from V and 2 bases from J, the gap between germline ends came to 16 bases. CDR3 nucleotide sequence: TGTGCCAGCAGCTTGGGAGTTTGGGAAACCTACGAGCAGTACTTC. Translated: CASSLGVWETYEQYF.

V gene TRBV6-5 combines with J gene TRBJ2-7; D unclear. CDR3 length: 14 amino acids. Between the trimmed V and J ends, which lost 2 bases and 3 bases, there was a span of 11 bases. Germline loops: CDR1 MNHEY, CDR2 SVGAGI. The CDR3 is CASSYRGSDYEQYF. Written as DNA, the CDR3 is TGTGCCAGCAGTTACCGAGGTTCCGACTACGAGCAGTACTTC.

The rearrangement links TRBV14 to TRBJ2-7, with TRBD1 matching 8 bases. CDR1 is SGHDN and CDR2 is FVKESK in the germline V gene. This CDR3 comprises 16 residues. The V segment lost 1 base and the J segment 4 bases; nucleotides outside the gene matches: 9. The CDR3 DNA is TGTGCCAGCAGCCAAGGGGGCTGGACAGGGTTTTACGAGCAGTACTTC. Translating gives CASSQGGWTGFYEQYF.

V is TRBV5-1 and J is TRBJ2-5; 10 nucleotides agree with TRBD2. This CDR3 has 16 amino acids. After removal of 3 bases from V and 4 bases from J, the junction contained 9 bases not matched to a gene. CDR1 is SGHRS, CDR2 YFSETQ, per germline. The CDR3 DNA follows: TGCGCCAGCAGCTCCTCTCTAGCGGGAGTTGGAGAGACCCAGTACTTC. Translation: CASSSSLAGVGETQYF.

Concerning this clone: One end of the junction varies from germline; a read error may be responsible. This chain uses TRBV9 with TRBJ2-2; 8 bases map to TRBD2. There are 16 residues in the CDR3. Germline V gives CDR1 SGDLS, CDR2 YYNGEE. CDR3 nucleotide sequence: TGTGCCCGCAGTGGGGGGCTAGCGGGGAACACCGGGGAGCTGTTTTTT. This sequence encodes CARSGGLAGNTGELFF.

The gene calls are TRBV9 and TRBJ2-1, with 8 bases identical to TRBD2. This CDR3 has 17 amino acids. Germline values: CDR1 SGDLS, CDR2 YYNGEE. After removal of 4 bases from V and 5 bases from J, the junction contained 14 bases not matched to a gene. In DNA, the CDR3 is TGTGCCAGCAGCCTCCCTGCGGGAGGCCCCTACCACAATGAGCAGTTCTTC. Protein product: CASSLPAGGPYHNEQFF.

This clone appeared a few times. Additional DNA sequences in this sample encode the identical CDR3. The CDR3 loop reads CASSQVAGTTDTQYF. CDR3 sequence (DNA): TGTGCCAGCAGCCAAGTCGCCGGAACCACAGATACGCAGTATTTT. The chain joins TRBV14 to TRBJ2-3; D is unresolved. This CDR3 contains 15 residues. CDR1 is SGHDN and CDR2 is FVKESK in the germline V gene. With 1 base removed from V and 2 bases from J, the gap between germline ends came to 10 bases.